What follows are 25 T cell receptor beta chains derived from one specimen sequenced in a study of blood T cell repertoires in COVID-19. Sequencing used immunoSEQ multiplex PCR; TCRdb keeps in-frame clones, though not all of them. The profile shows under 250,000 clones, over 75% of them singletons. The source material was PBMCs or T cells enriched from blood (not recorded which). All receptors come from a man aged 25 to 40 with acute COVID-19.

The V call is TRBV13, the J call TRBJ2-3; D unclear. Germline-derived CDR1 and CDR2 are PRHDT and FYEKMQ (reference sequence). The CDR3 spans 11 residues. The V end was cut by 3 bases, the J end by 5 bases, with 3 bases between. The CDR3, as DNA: TGTGCCAGCAGCTTTAAAGATACGCAGTATTTT. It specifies CASSFKDTQYF.

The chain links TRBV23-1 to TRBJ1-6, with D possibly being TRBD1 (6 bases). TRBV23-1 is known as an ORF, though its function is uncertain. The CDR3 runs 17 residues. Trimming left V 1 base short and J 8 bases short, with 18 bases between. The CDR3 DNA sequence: TGCGCCAGCAGTCAATTGGGCTCCGGGACACTTGATTCACCCCTCCACTTT. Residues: CASSQLGSGTLDSPLHF.

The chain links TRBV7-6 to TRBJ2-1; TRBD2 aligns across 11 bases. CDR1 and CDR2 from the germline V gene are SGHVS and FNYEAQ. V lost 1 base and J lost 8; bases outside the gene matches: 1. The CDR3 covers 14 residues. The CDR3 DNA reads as TGTGCCAGCAGCTTAGAACTAGCGGGGGATGAGCAGTTCTTC. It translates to CASSLELAGDEQFF.

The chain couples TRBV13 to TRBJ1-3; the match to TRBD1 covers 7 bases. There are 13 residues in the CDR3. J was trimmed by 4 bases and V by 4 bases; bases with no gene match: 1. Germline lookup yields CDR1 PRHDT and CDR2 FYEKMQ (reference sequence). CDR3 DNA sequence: TGTGCCAGCAGCTCGGGACAGGGAAACACCATATATTTT. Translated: CASSSGQGNTIYF.

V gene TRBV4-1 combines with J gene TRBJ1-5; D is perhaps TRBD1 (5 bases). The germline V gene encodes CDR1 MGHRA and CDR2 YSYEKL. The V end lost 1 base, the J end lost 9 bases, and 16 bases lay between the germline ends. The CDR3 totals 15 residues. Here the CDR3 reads CASSQGEGEGLPQHF. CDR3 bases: TGCGCCAGCAGCCAAGGAGAAGGGGAGGGTTTGCCCCAGCATTTT.

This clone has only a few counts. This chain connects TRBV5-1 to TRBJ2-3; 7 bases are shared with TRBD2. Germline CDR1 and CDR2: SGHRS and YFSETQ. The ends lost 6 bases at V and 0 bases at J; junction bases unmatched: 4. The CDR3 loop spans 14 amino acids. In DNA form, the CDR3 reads TGCGCCAGCAAATTGGGAGGGAGCACAGATACGCAGTATTTT. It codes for CASKLGGSTDTQYF.

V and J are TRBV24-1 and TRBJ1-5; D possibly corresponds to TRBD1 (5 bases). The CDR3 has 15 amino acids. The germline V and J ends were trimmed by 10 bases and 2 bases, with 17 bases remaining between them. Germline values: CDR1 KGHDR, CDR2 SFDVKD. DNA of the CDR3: TGTGCCACTGGAGGCGCTGGAGGGGGCAATCAGCCCCAGCATTTT. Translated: CATGGAGGGNQPQHF.

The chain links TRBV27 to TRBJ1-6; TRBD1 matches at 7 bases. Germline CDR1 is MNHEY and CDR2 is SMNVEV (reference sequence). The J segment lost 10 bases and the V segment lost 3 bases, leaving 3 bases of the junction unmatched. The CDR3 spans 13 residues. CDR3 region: CASSLTGISPLHF. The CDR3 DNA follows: TGTGCCAGCAGTTTGACAGGGATATCACCCCTCCACTTT.

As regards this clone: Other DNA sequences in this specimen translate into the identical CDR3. CDR3 region: CASSLGSSYEQYF. CDR3 bases: TGCGCCAGCAGCTTGGGCAGCTCCTACGAGCAGTACTTC. V gene TRBV5-1 combines with J gene TRBJ2-7; D remains unclear. The V end was cut by 0 bases, the J end by 0 bases, with 4 bases between. The CDR3 contains 13 residues. Germline CDR1 is SGHRS and CDR2 is YFSETQ.

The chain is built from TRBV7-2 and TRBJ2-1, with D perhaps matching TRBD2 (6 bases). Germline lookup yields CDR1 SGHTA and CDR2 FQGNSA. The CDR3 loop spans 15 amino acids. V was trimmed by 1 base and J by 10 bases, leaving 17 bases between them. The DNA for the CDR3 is TGTGCCAGCAGCTTAGTCCCGGGACTCGGCAAGGAGCAGTTCTTC. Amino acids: CASSLVPGLGKEQFF.

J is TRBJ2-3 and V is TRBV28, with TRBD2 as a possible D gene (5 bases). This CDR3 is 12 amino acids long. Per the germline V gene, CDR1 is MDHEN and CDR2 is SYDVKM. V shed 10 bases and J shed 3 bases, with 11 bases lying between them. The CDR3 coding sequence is TGTGCCACCTGGAGGAGGACAGATACGCAGTATTTT. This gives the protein CATWRRTDTQYF.

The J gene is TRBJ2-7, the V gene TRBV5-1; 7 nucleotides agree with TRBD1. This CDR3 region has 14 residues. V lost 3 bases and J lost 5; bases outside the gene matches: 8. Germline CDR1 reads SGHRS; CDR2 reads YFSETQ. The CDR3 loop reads CASSSRDSSHEQYF. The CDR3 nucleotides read TGCGCCAGCAGCTCCCGGGACAGTTCCCACGAGCAGTACTTC.

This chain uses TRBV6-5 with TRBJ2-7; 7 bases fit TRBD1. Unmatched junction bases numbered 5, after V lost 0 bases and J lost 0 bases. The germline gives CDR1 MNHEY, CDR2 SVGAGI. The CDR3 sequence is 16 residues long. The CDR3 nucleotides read TGTGCCAGCAGTTACTCAGTGACAGGGAGCTCCTACGAGCAGTACTTC. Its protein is CASSYSVTGSSYEQYF.

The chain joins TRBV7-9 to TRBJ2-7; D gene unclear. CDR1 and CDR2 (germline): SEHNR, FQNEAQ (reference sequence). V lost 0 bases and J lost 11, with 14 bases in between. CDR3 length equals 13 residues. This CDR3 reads CASSLAASRSKYF. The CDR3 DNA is TGTGCCAGCAGCTTAGCTGCATCTCGTAGCAAGTACTTC.

The DNA of the CDR3 is TGTGCCAGCAGCTACTCACAGGGGAGCCCCATATCTGGGGCCAACGTCCTGACTTTC. Its translation: CASSYSQGSPISGANVLTF. The rearrangement links TRBV7-3 to TRBJ2-6; 7 bases map to TRBD1. The junction had 13 bases not matched to a gene; V was cut back by 4 bases and J by 1 base. CDR3 size: 19 residues. Germline values: CDR1 SGHTA, CDR2 FQGTGA.

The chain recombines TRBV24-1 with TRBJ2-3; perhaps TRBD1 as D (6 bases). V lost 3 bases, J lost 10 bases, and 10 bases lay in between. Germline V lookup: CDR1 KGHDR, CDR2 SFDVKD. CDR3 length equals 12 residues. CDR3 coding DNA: TGTGCCACCAGTGATGGGGGCAAGGCGCAGTATTTT. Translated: CATSDGGKAQYF.

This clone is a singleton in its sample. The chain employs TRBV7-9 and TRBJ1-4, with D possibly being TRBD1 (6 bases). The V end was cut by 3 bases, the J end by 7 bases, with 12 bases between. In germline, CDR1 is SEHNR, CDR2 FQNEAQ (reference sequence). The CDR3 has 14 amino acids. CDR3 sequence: CASSLPGVAEKLFF. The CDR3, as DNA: TGTGCCAGCAGCTTGCCAGGGGTTGCTGAAAAACTGTTTTTT.

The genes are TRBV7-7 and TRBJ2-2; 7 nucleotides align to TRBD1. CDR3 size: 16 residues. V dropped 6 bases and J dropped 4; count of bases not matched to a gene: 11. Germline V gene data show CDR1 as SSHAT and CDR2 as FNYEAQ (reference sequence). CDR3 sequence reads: CASSQERTGITGELFF. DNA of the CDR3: TGTGCCAGCAGTCAAGAGCGGACAGGAATCACCGGGGAGCTGTTTTTT.

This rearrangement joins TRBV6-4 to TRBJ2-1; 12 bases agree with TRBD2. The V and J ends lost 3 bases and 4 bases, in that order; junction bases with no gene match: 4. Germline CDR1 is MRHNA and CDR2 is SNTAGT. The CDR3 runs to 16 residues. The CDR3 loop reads CASSEFGTSGYNEQFF. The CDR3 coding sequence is TGTGCCAGCAGTGAATTCGGGACTAGCGGGTACAATGAGCAGTTCTTC.

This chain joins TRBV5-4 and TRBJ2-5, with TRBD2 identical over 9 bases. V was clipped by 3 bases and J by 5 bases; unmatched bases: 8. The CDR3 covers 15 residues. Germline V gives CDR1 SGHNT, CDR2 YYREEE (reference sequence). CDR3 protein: CASSSPAGGTETQYF. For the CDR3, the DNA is TGTGCCAGCAGCTCCCCGGCGGGGGGGACGGAGACCCAGTACTTC.

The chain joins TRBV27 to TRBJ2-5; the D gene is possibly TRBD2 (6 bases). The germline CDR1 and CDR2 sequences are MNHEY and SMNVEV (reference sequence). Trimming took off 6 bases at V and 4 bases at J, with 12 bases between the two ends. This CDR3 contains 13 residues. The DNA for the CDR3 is TGTGCCAGCAGATTGGGGGGTCGAGAGACCCAGTACTTC. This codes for CASRLGGRETQYF.

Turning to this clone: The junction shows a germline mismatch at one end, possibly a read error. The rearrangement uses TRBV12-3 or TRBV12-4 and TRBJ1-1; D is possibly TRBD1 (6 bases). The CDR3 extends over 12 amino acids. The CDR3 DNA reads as TGTGCCAGCAGCTTTAACAGGGACGGGTCTTTATTT. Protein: CASSFNRDGSLF.

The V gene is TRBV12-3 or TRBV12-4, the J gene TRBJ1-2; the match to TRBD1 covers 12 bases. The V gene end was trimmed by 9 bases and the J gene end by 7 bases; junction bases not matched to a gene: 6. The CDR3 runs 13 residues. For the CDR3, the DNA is TGTGCCAGTCCCGGGACAGGGGGCTCTGGCTACACCTTC. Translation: CASPGTGGSGYTF.

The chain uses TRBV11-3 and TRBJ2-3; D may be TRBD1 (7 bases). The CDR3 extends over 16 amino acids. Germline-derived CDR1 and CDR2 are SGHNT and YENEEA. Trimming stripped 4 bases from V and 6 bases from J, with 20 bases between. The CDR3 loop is CASSSRTQGGTDTQYF. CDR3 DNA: TGTGCCAGCAGCTCCCGGACGCAGGGGGGTACGGATACGCAGTATTTT.

The CDR3 DNA follows: TGTGCCAGCAGCGGAACGGGACAGGGACCCTACGAGCAGTACTTC. This sequence encodes CASSGTGQGPYEQYF. The chain carries TRBV9 and TRBJ2-7; 9 nucleotides line up with TRBD1. With V trimmed by 3 bases and J by 2 bases, 6 bases remained unmatched. This CDR3 has 15 amino acids. Per germline, CDR1 SGDLS and CDR2 YYNGEE.